This T cell receptor (beta chain) was sequenced in a study of T cell responses to AZD1222 COVID-19 vaccine. Study-level information: Pooled in the analysis were second doses at about 4 or about 12 weeks.

Generated by immunoSEQ multiplex PCR, the TCRdb table keeps only in-frame clones and is missing some. This table has 130,000 or so clones, 90% to 95% appearing once. Concerning this clone itself: What it binds is not known.

Broader study findings: Among those given AZD1222, only five or six were seropositive at baseline.

The ends were cut back, 1 base at V and 4 bases at J, with 8 bases in the middle. This CDR3 spans 13 amino acids. The V gene's germline CDR1 is GTSNPN and CDR2 SVGIG (reference sequence). This sequence joins TRBV30 and TRBJ1-5; no reliable D call. The origin of this receptor is an adult in good health. The sequencing here drew on peripheral blood, taken on day 0 of AZD1222 vaccination. The CDR3 DNA is TGTGCCTGGAGTGAGTCGAGAAATCAGCCCCAGCATTTT. Its translation is CAWSESRNQPQHF.